This passage covers 15 T cell receptor beta chains from one sample sequenced in a study of blood T cell repertoires in COVID-19. Produced via immunoSEQ multiplex PCR; TCRdb's table is partial and in-frame only. The repertoire holds about 320,000 clones, with roughly 86% as singletons. The sequenced sample consisted of peripheral blood. The receptor source for this set is a woman aged 25 to 39 with COVID-19, enrolled during active disease.

This CDR3 is CASSESRAGLTYNEQFF. The CDR3 region has the DNA TGTGCCAGTAGCGAATCGCGAGCGGGCCTAACCTACAATGAGCAGTTCTTC. This sequence joins TRBV19 and TRBJ2-1, with D tentatively TRBD2 (6 bases). Deletions cut 6 bases from V and 2 bases from J, with 20 bases between. Germline V gene lookup returns CDR1 LNHDA and CDR2 SQIVND (reference sequence). The CDR3 contains 17 residues.

The chain carries TRBV27 and TRBJ2-7, with 9 bases matching TRBD2. Germline V CDR1 and CDR2: MNHEY, SMNVEV (reference sequence). The CDR3 covers 17 residues. Trimming cost V 6 bases and J 5 bases; bases outside gene matches: 17. This CDR3 reads CASSLTAGGGLFHEQYF. The CDR3 bases are TGTGCCAGCAGCCTCACCGCGGGAGGGGGCCTTTTCCACGAGCAGTACTTC.

The sample holds a few counts of this clone. The chain recombines TRBV2 with TRBJ1-5; D gene unclear. Germline V CDR1 and CDR2: SNHLY, FYNNEI. The V end was cut by 7 bases, the J end by 2 bases, with 15 bases between. This CDR3 contains 15 residues. The CDR3 DNA reads as TGTGCCAGCACCGGAGGACCTGTTGGCAATCAGCCCCAGCATTTT. It specifies CASTGGPVGNQPQHF. Variable domain in full (rest from reference TRBV2 and TRBJ1-5): EPEVTQTPSHQVTQMGQEVILRCVPISNHLYFYWYRQILGQKVEFLVSFYNNEISEKSEIFDDQFSVERPDGSNFTLKIRSTKLEDSAMYFCASTGGPVGNQPQHFGDGTRLSIL.

V gene TRBV19 combines with J gene TRBJ1-6, with D uncertain. Germline CDR1 reads LNHDA; CDR2 reads SQIVND (reference sequence). CDR3 length equals 14 residues. Trimming removed 1 base from V and 7 bases from J, with 8 bases in between. CDR3 in DNA: TGTGCCAGTAGTATAGGGGGAGACAATTCACCCCTCCACTTT. Protein product: CASSIGGDNSPLHF.

This clone has only one observation. The V call is TRBV7-9, the J call TRBJ1-2; D is possibly TRBD1 (6 bases). V was clipped by 3 bases and J by 4 bases, with 12 bases between them. The CDR3 loop spans 14 amino acids. The V gene's germline CDR1 is SEHNR and CDR2 FQNEAQ (reference sequence). In DNA, the CDR3 is TGTGCCAGCAGCTTCGGATGGGACATCTATGGCTACACCTTC. Translated: CASSFGWDIYGYTF.

The V gene is TRBV19, the J gene TRBJ2-3; TRBD2 agrees at 16 bases. This CDR3 has 18 amino acids. The J segment lost 0 bases and the V segment lost 6 bases, leaving 6 bases of the junction unmatched. Germline CDR1 is LNHDA and CDR2 is SQIVND (reference sequence). The CDR3: CASRKGLAGGDSTDTQYF. The CDR3 DNA reads TGTGCCAGTAGGAAGGGACTAGCGGGGGGGGACAGCACAGATACGCAGTATTTT. The whole variable domain, filled in from reference TRBV19 and TRBJ2-3, reads DGGITQSPKYLFRKEGQNVTLSCEQNLNHDAMYWYRQDPGQGLRLIYYSQIVNDFQKGDIAEGYSVSREKKESFPLTVTSAQKNPTAFYLCASRKGLAGGDSTDTQYFGPGTRLTVL.

The V call is TRBV5-1, the J call TRBJ2-3; D is uncertain. Trimming cost V 1 base and J 6 bases, with 9 bases left between them. The germline V gene encodes CDR1 SGHRS and CDR2 YFSETQ. The CDR3 consists of 13 residues. CDR3 bases: TGCGCCAGCAGCTTGCAATCTAGGGATACGCAGTATTTT. This gives the protein CASSLQSRDTQYF.

This clone occurred once. The DNA for the CDR3 is TGTGCCACCAGCGCTGGGGGGGCGGGCTATGGCTACACCTTC. This encodes CATSAGGAGYGYTF. The chain couples TRBV15 to TRBJ1-2; D might be TRBD1 (6 bases). V was cut by 5 bases and J by 4 bases, with 14 bases left in between. The CDR3 is made up of 14 amino acids. Germline-derived CDR1 and CDR2 are LNHNV and YYDKDF (reference sequence).

The rearrangement links TRBV3-1 (or the pseudogene TRBV3-2) to TRBJ1-2; 8 bases agree with TRBD1. CDR1 LGHDT and CDR2 YNNKEL come from the germline V gene (reference sequence). V was clipped by 7 bases and J by 2 bases; unmatched bases: 3. The CDR3 extends over 13 amino acids. In DNA, the CDR3 is TGTGCCAGCACCAGGGGGCTAAACTATGGCTACACCTTC. It specifies CASTRGLNYGYTF.

This clone was seen only a few times. The rearrangement links TRBV24-1 to TRBJ2-3, with TRBD1 as a possible D gene (5 bases). This CDR3 contains 16 residues. Germline V gene lookup returns CDR1 KGHDR and CDR2 SFDVKD. The germline V and J ends were trimmed by 9 bases and 4 bases, with 22 bases remaining between them. The CDR3 spells CATPPGKGLKADTQYF. The CDR3 coding sequence is TGTGCCACCCCACCAGGGAAGGGCCTTAAGGCAGATACGCAGTATTTT.

CDR3 DNA sequence: TGTGCCAGCTCACCATCCACGGTACCCTACGAGCAGTACTTC. Translation: CASSPSTVPYEQYF. The V call is TRBV18, the J call TRBJ2-7; D gene uncertain. This CDR3 has 14 amino acids. Trimming cost V 2 bases and J 2 bases, with 10 bases left between them. Germline V gene data show CDR1 as KGHSH and CDR2 as LQKENI.

J is TRBJ2-7 and V is TRBV3-1 (or the pseudogene TRBV3-2), with TRBD2 matching over 10 bases. This CDR3 spans 15 amino acids. Germline CDR1 is LGHDT and CDR2 is YNNKEL (reference sequence). Trimming took 1 base from V and 5 from J; bases not matched to a gene: 5. CDR3 in DNA: TGTGCCAGCAGCCAAGCGGCTAGCGGGGGCCACGAGCAGTACTTC. It specifies CASSQAASGGHEQYF.

This clone was picked up one time. The chain has TRBV19 and TRBJ1-5; 7 bases line up with TRBD1. V lost 3 bases to trimming and J lost 0 bases; unmatched junction nucleotides: 8. This CDR3 is built from 17 residues. CDR1 is LNHDA and CDR2 is SQIVND in the germline V gene (reference sequence). Here the CDR3 reads CASSIRTGAFSNQPQHF. The DNA of the CDR3 is TGTGCCAGTAGTATCCGCACAGGGGCCTTTAGCAATCAGCCCCAGCATTTT. The whole variable domain, filled in from reference TRBV19 and TRBJ1-5, reads DGGITQSPKYLFRKEGQNVTLSCEQNLNHDAMYWYRQDPGQGLRLIYYSQIVNDFQKGDIAEGYSVSREKKESFPLTVTSAQKNPTAFYLCASSIRTGAFSNQPQHFGDGTRLSIL.

J is TRBJ1-3 and V is TRBV12-2. TRBV12-2 counts as a pseudogene. The CDR3 contains 14 residues. The CDR3, as DNA: TGTGCAAGCCGGGGGGTGCGCTCTGGAAACACCATATATTTT. Residues: CASRGVRSGNTIYF.

This chain links TRBV6-2 or TRBV6-3 with TRBJ1-1; the D gene is possibly TRBD1 (6 bases). The CDR3 is 16 residues long. Deletions cut 6 bases from V and 5 bases from J, with 22 bases between. The germline V gene encodes CDR1 MNHEY and CDR2 SVGEGT. CDR3 loop: CASSPQRGGVRTEAFF. Here the CDR3 DNA reads TGTGCCAGCAGCCCTCAGCGGGGGGGCGTAAGGACTGAAGCTTTCTTT.